Reported below is one T cell receptor beta chain. What it binds is not known. This entry comes from a study of PD-1 blockade in classical Hodgkin lymphoma. The germline V gene encodes CDR1 MNHEY and CDR2 SVGAGI. Trimming removed 0 bases from V and 9 bases from J, with 15 bases in between. This CDR3 is built from 15 residues. Method: immunoSEQ multiplex PCR; TCRdb's copy keeps in-frame clones and lacks some. The sample carries some 150,000 clones, approximately 80% recorded once. Regarding the study as a whole: TCR diversity in CD4+, not CD8+, cells rose significantly by C4D1.

Relapse was seen in all patients after autologous stem cell transplantation, and brentuximab vedotin exposure was variable. The sequence was collected from a human donor with classical Hodgkin lymphoma. V and J are TRBV6-5 and TRBJ2-1; a weak D match, TRBD1 (5 bases). The sample in question was peripheral blood mononuclear cells (PBMCs), obtained before the second cycle of nivolumab. The CDR3 bases are TGTGCCAGCAGTTACTCCGGCCAGGGAAAGGGTGAGCAGTTCTTC. Its protein product is CASSYSGQGKGEQFF.